The clone carrying this T cell receptor beta chain was counted only a few times. The data were taken from a study of blood T cell repertoires in COVID-19. About the study: Whether acute or convalescent, the COVID-19 samples came from the United States, Italy and Spain. Nucleic acid was either cDNA or gDNA, and it came from T cells, B-cell-depleted T cells, or PBMCs.

In the original processing: Estimation of nucleated cell counts relied on the amplification of reference gene primers. Clones were read by immunoSEQ multiplex PCR, and TCRdb kept only the in-frame ones, dropping some. Clone size and the V and J calls come from that table; the DNA yielded D and trimming. The sample lists over 150,000 clones; roughly 83% were seen once. Material for sequencing was peripheral blood. This clonotype originated in a woman aged 55-69 years with acute or convalescent COVID-19.

CDR3 in amino acids: CASSIKGGPGELFF. The CDR3 DNA reads as TGTGCCAGTAGTATTAAGGGGGGGCCCGGGGAGCTGTTTTTT. The chain employs TRBV19 and TRBJ2-2; a weak D match, TRBD2 (7 bases). Germline lookup yields CDR1 LNHDA and CDR2 SQIVND (reference sequence). The CDR3 is 14 amino acids. Trimming took off 3 bases at V and 6 bases at J, with 11 bases between the two ends.